A single sample is the source of the 16 T cell receptor beta chains below, sequenced in a study of blood T cell repertoires in COVID-19 (dated by TCRdb to about 2020). The library relied on the immunoSEQ multiplex PCR assay. TCRdb took this table from immuneACCESS and kept in-frame rearrangements with V and J called. Such tables lack part of the clones; where checked against another copy, unresolved V genes explain under half of the gap, and the rest is unexplained. The sample includes hundreds of thousands of clones, with 85% observed a single time. Roughly 3.9% of the sample goes to the ten largest clones. The sequenced material came from peripheral blood. These TCRs come from a woman aged 18-29 years with acute or convalescent COVID-19.

This chain links TRBV30 with TRBJ1-2, with TRBD1 as a possible D gene (6 bases). Per the germline V gene, CDR1 is GTSNPN and CDR2 is SVGIG (reference sequence). This CDR3 spans 13 amino acids. Deletions cut 2 bases from V and 8 bases from J, with 15 bases between. CDR3 coding DNA: TGTGCCTGGAGTTCAGGGGCGCCCGGAGGCTACACCTTC. This translates into CAWSSGAPGGYTF.

V usage is TRBV3-1 (or the pseudogene TRBV3-2) and J usage is TRBJ1-3; D gene ambiguous. CDR3 size: 15 residues. V gave up 4 bases and J gave up 5 bases, with 15 bases separating them. Per germline, CDR1 LGHDT and CDR2 YNNKEL (reference sequence). As DNA, the CDR3 is TGTGCCAGCAGCCCCTCTCCAGGAGGGAGAAACACCATATATTTT. It is translated as CASSPSPGGRNTIYF.

This rearrangement joins TRBV2 to TRBJ1-1; the D gene is possibly TRBD1 (5 bases). V lost 7 bases and J lost 4, with 13 bases in between. Germline CDR1 reads SNHLY; CDR2 reads FYNNEI. This CDR3 region has 13 residues. The CDR3 reads CASKGGEVTEAFF. CDR3 coding DNA: TGTGCCAGCAAGGGAGGGGAGGTCACTGAAGCTTTCTTT.

The chain recombines TRBV9 with TRBJ1-5; D is undetermined. V was trimmed by 0 bases and J by 4 bases, leaving 11 bases between them. CDR1 and CDR2 (germline): SGDLS, YYNGEE. This CDR3 is 15 amino acids long. CDR3: CASSVAAGLNQPQHF. CDR3 nucleotide sequence: TGTGCCAGCAGCGTAGCGGCAGGTTTGAATCAGCCCCAGCATTTT.

V gene TRBV29-1 combines with J gene TRBJ1-2, with D tentatively TRBD1 (5 bases). The CDR3 is 15 residues long. Trimming took 4 bases from V and 6 from J, leaving 21 bases between them. Germline values: CDR1 SQVTM, CDR2 ANQGSEA. The CDR3 region has the DNA TGCAGCGTTGCGGCACAGGAATTTATCGTTGATGGCTACACCTTC. Encoded protein: CSVAAQEFIVDGYTF.

This chain links TRBV24-1 with TRBJ1-5; D not certain. V was pared by 6 bases and J by 3 bases, with 8 bases between. In germline, CDR1 is KGHDR, CDR2 SFDVKD. The CDR3 length is 13 residues. CDR3 sequence reads: CATSPGNNQPQHF. CDR3 nucleotide sequence: TGTGCCACCAGTCCCGGGAACAATCAGCCCCAGCATTTT.

In its sample, this clone was seen once. V gene TRBV24-1 combines with J gene TRBJ2-1; D perhaps matches TRBD2 (7 bases). V lost 3 bases to trimming and J lost 3 bases, with 17 bases between them. The CDR3 has 17 residues. Germline loops: CDR1 KGHDR, CDR2 SFDVKD. The CDR3 bases are TGTGCCACCAGTGATCGTACAGGGCCGGGAGGCTACAATGAGCAGTTCTTC. The encoded protein is CATSDRTGPGGYNEQFF.

CDR3 sequence (DNA): TGCACCAGCAGCCAGGATTGCGGAGGGTCAGGGACGAAAGAATATCAGCCCCAGCATTTT. It encodes CTSSQDCGGSGTKEYQPQHF. The chain recombines TRBV1 with TRBJ1-5. TRBV1 is labeled a pseudogene. This CDR3 is built from 20 residues.

The rearrangement uses TRBV28 and TRBJ2-7; TRBD2 might be the D (5 bases). The CDR3 length is 16 residues. V was clipped by 6 bases and J by 3 bases, with 21 bases between them. CDR1 is MDHEN and CDR2 is SYDVKM in the germline V gene. The CDR3 DNA reads TGTGCCAGCAGAGGGAACCTTTACCCTAGCTTCTACGAGCAGTACTTC. Its protein product is CASRGNLYPSFYEQYF.

This chain connects TRBV7-9 to TRBJ2-7; TRBD1 agrees at 7 bases. V dropped 3 bases and J dropped 0; count of bases not matched to a gene: 2. In germline, CDR1 is SEHNR, CDR2 FQNEAQ (reference sequence). The CDR3 has 14 residues. The CDR3 loop is CASSFPGGSYEQYF. Written as DNA, the CDR3 is TGTGCCAGCAGCTTCCCAGGGGGCTCCTACGAGCAGTACTTC.

The gene calls are TRBV27 and TRBJ2-7, with D uncertain. Trimming removed 4 bases from V and 0 bases from J, with 10 bases in between. In germline, CDR1 is MNHEY, CDR2 SMNVEV (reference sequence). CDR3 length: 14 amino acids. CDR3 sequence reads: CASSSVTASYEQYF. CDR3 nucleotide sequence: TGTGCCAGCAGTTCCGTGACTGCCTCCTACGAGCAGTACTTC.

This clone was found a few times. The V call is TRBV18, the J call TRBJ2-7; the D is unclear. CDR1 and CDR2 (germline): KGHSH, LQKENI. The CDR3 contains 13 residues. Trimming took 6 bases from V and 7 from J, leaving 16 bases between them. The CDR3 bases are TGTGCCAGCTCCGAATCGGCCCTGCGGGAGCAGTACTTC. Translated: CASSESALREQYF.

The CDR3 region has the DNA TGTGCCACGCAAGAAACGTCCGGAGGGACCTACGAGCAGTACTTC. Residues: CATQETSGGTYEQYF. The chain couples TRBV24-1 to TRBJ2-7; tentative D call: TRBD2 (6 bases). V lost 10 bases, J lost 2 bases, and 20 bases lay in between. Germline loops: CDR1 KGHDR, CDR2 SFDVKD. The CDR3 covers 15 residues.

In the case of this clone: The same CDR3 is also encoded by other DNA sequences in this sample. The chain joins TRBV9 to TRBJ1-3; D call uncertain. The CDR3 runs to 15 residues. Germline CDR1 SGDLS, CDR2 YYNGEE. V lost 0 bases and J 4 bases, leaving 11 bases between the germline ends. CDR3 protein: CASSVGGGSGNTIYF. CDR3 sequence (DNA): TGTGCCAGCAGCGTAGGGGGAGGCTCAGGAAACACCATATATTTT.

The chain uses TRBV5-1 and TRBJ2-5; 13 nucleotides match TRBD2. V trimming: 3 bases; J trimming: 3 bases; junction bases outside the gene matches: 2. CDR3 length: 15 residues. Per germline, CDR1 SGHRS and CDR2 YFSETQ. The CDR3 bases are TGCGCCAGCAGCTATGGACTAGCGGGAGAAGAGACCCAGTACTTC. Protein: CASSYGLAGEETQYF.

The chain carries TRBV5-6 and TRBJ1-1; 11 positions agree with TRBD1. The ends lost 4 bases at V and 5 bases at J; junction bases unmatched: 4. CDR1 SGHDT and CDR2 YYEEEE come from the germline V gene. This CDR3 comprises 14 residues. CDR3 sequence (DNA): TGTGCCAGCAGCCTCCGGGACAGGGGGACTGAAGCTTTCTTT. Protein product: CASSLRDRGTEAFF.